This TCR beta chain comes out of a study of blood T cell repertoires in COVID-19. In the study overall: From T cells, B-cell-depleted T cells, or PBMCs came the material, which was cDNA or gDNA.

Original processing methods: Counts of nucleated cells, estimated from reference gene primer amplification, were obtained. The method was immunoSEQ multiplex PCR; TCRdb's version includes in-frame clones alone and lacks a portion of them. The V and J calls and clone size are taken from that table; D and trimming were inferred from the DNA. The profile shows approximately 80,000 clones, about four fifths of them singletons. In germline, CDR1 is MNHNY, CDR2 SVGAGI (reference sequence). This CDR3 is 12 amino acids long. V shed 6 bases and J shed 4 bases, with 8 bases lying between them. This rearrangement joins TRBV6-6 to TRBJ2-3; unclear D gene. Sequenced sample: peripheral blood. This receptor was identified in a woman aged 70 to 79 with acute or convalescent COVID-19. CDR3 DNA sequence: TGTGCCAGCAGGGAGTCCGCAGATACGCAGTATTTT. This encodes CASRESADTQYF.